A single sample is the source of the 11 T cell receptor beta chains below, sequenced in a study of CD8 T cells in Susac syndrome. Random hexamers were used to reverse transcribe roughly 0.45 to 1 ug of RNA. TCRdb analysed the immunoSEQ multiplex PCR reads with MiXCR anew, one entry per CDR3 protein. The table includes tens of thousands of distinct CDR3 sequences, roughly 93% detected once. Sequencing was performed on CD8+ T cells from PBMCs. These TCRs come from a human donor in good health.

The chain recombines TRBV7-9 with TRBJ2-7; D might be TRBD1 (6 bases). The germline CDR1 and CDR2 sequences are SEHNR and FQNEAQ (reference sequence). The CDR3 totals 14 residues. V lost 5 bases and J 3 bases, leaving 14 bases between the germline ends. The DNA of the CDR3 is TGTGCCAGCAGCCTAACCGGGACACGCTACGAGCAGTACTTC. Translation gives CASSLTGTRYEQYF.

The chain combines TRBV12-5 with TRBJ2-6; a possible D gene is TRBD2 (5 bases). The germline CDR1 and CDR2 sequences are LGHNT and FRNRAP. The CDR3 covers 18 residues. V gave up 2 bases and J gave up 2 bases, with 16 bases separating them. DNA of the CDR3: TGTGCTAGTGGTTTGTTTGGCGGGCCCCCCCCTGGGGCCAACGTCCTGACTTTC. It translates to CASGLFGGPPPGANVLTF.

The chain joins TRBV7-2 to TRBJ2-7; D possibly corresponds to TRBD2 (5 bases). The CDR3 consists of 14 residues. Germline values: CDR1 SGHTA, CDR2 FQGNSA. The V end lost 3 bases, the J end lost 3 bases, and 12 bases lay between the germline ends. The CDR3 bases are TGTGCCAGCAGCTTGTCATCGGGGTTCTACGAGCAGTACTTC. It translates to CASSLSSGFYEQYF.

Here the CDR3 DNA reads TGTGCCAGCAGGGCACCCAACACCGGGGAGCTGTTTTTT. Translated: CASRAPNTGELFF. The rearrangement links TRBV6-6 to TRBJ2-2; D remains ambiguous. CDR1 and CDR2 (germline): MNHNY, SVGAGI (reference sequence). The CDR3 is 13 residues long. Trimming stripped 6 bases from V and 2 bases from J, with 7 bases between.

This chain connects TRBV28 to TRBJ1-5; 7 bases map to TRBD1. From germline, CDR1 is MDHEN and CDR2 SYDVKM. The length of the CDR3 is 16 residues. V shed 5 bases and J 5 bases; nucleotides not matched to a gene: 12. The CDR3 protein is CASSPWTGWPDQPQHF. DNA of the CDR3: TGTGCCAGCAGTCCCTGGACAGGTTGGCCGGATCAGCCCCAGCATTTT. Filled out from reference TRBV28 and TRBJ1-5, the complete variable domain reads DVKVTQSSRYLVKRTGEKVFLECVQDMDHENMFWYRQDPGLGLRLIYFSYDVKMKEKGDIPEGYSVSREKKERFSLILESASTNQTSMYLCASSPWTGWPDQPQHFGDGTRLSIL.

This clonotype was detected once. This rearrangement joins TRBV24-1 to TRBJ2-7; 9 bases match TRBD1. Trimming took 2 bases from V and 0 from J; bases not matched to a gene: 4. The CDR3 has 16 residues. Germline CDR1 reads KGHDR; CDR2 reads SFDVKD. CDR3 amino acids: CATSDSGTGYSYEQYF. The CDR3 nucleotides read TGTGCCACCAGTGATTCCGGGACAGGGTACTCCTACGAGCAGTACTTC.

This clonotype was found once. This chain links TRBV20-1 with TRBJ2-5; 7 positions agree with TRBD2. The CDR3 has 15 residues. CDR1 and CDR2 (germline): DFQATT, SNEGSKA (reference sequence). V was pared by 0 bases and J by 5 bases, with 9 bases of the junction left unmatched. This CDR3 reads CSARDLASGGETQYF. The CDR3 bases are TGCAGTGCTAGAGATCTGGCTAGCGGAGGGGAGACCCAGTACTTC.

V is TRBV3-1 and J is TRBJ2-7, with TRBD1 as a possible D gene (5 bases). Trimming removed 0 bases at V and 1 base at J, with 10 bases between. The CDR3 contains 15 residues. Germline V gene lookup returns CDR1 LGHDT and CDR2 YNNKEL (reference sequence). The chain's CDR3 is CASSQEPGQSYEQYF. Written as DNA, the CDR3 is TGTGCCAGCAGCCAAGAACCAGGGCAGTCCTACGAGCAGTACTTC.

This clonotype appeared a single time. A read error may produce the germline difference seen at one junction end. This rearrangement joins TRBV6-1 to TRBJ2-7, with D possibly called TRBD1 or TRBD2 (5 bases each). The CDR3 runs to 11 residues. Per germline, CDR1 MNHNS and CDR2 SASEGT. The CDR3 region is CASSERTSQGF. The DNA for the CDR3 is TGTGCCAGCAGTGAACGGACTTCCCAGGGCTTC.

The V call is TRBV30, the J call TRBJ1-2, with D possibly matching TRBD1 (6 bases). The V gene's germline CDR1 is GTSNPN and CDR2 SVGIG (reference sequence). This CDR3 is 11 amino acids long. V was trimmed by 1 base and J by 8 bases, leaving 8 bases between them. This chain's CDR3 is CAWSGGLGYTF. In nucleotides, the CDR3 is TGTGCCTGGAGTGGGGGGCTCGGCTACACCTTC.

This chain uses TRBV29-1 with TRBJ2-2; 7 positions match TRBD2. The V segment lost 4 bases and the J segment 2 bases; nucleotides outside the gene matches: 10. The germline CDR1 and CDR2 sequences are SQVTM and ANQGSEA. The CDR3 consists of 16 residues. CDR3 protein: CSVAGGLGRNTGELFF. CDR3 DNA sequence: TGCAGCGTTGCGGGGGGATTAGGGCGAAACACCGGGGAGCTGTTTTTT.